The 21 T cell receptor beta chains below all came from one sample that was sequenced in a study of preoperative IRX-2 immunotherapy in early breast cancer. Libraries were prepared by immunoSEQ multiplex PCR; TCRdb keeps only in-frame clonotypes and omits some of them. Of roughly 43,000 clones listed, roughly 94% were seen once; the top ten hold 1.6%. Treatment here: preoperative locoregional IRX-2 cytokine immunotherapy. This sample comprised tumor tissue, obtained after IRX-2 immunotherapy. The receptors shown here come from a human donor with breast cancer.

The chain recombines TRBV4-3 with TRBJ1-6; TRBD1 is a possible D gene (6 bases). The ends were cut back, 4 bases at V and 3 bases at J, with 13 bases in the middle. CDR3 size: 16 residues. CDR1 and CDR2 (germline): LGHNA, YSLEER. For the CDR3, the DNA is TGCGCCAGCAGCCCGCGTCTGGACAGCTATAATTCACCCCTCCACTTT. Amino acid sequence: CASSPRLDSYNSPLHF.

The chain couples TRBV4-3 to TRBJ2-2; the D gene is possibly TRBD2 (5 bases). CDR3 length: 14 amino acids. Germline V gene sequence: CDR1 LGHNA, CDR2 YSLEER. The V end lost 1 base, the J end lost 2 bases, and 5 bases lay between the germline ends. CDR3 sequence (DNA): TGCGCCAGCAGCCAAGGACTAAACACCGGGGAGCTGTTTTTT. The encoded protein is CASSQGLNTGELFF.

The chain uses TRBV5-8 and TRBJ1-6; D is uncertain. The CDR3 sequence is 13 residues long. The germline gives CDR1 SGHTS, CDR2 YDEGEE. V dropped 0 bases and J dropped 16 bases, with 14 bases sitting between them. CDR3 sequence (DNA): TGTGCCAGCAGCTTGGTGAAGGGAGGGCGACTCCACTTT. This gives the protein CASSLVKGGRLHF.

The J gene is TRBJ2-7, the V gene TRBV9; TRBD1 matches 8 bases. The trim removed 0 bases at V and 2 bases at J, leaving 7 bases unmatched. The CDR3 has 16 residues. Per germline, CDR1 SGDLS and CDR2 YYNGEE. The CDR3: CASSVEQGASTYEQYF. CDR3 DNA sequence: TGTGCCAGCAGCGTAGAGCAGGGGGCCTCCACCTACGAGCAGTACTTC.

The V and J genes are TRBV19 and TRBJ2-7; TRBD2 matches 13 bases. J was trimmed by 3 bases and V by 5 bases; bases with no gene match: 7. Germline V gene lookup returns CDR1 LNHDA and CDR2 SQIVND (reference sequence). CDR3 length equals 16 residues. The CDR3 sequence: CASSLSGTSGNYEQYF. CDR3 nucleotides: TGTGCCAGTAGTCTGAGCGGGACTAGCGGGAACTACGAGCAGTACTTC.

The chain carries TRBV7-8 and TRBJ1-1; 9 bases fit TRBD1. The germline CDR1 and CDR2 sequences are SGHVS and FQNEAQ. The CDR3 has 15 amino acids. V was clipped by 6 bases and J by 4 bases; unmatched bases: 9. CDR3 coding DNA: TGTGCCAGCAGTCTAGGACAGGGGCTTCGCACTGAAGCTTTCTTT. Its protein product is CASSLGQGLRTEAFF.

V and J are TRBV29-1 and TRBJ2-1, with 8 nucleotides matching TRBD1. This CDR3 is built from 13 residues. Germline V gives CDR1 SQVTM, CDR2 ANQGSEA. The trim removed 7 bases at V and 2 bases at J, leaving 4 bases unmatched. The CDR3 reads CSAGTGPYNEQFF. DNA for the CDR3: TGCAGCGCTGGGACAGGCCCCTACAATGAGCAGTTCTTC.

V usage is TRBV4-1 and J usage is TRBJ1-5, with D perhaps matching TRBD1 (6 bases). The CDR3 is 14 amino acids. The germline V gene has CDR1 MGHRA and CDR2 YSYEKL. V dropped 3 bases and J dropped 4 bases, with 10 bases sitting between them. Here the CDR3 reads CASSHGQINQPQHF. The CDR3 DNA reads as TGCGCCAGCAGCCACGGACAGATAAATCAGCCCCAGCATTTT.

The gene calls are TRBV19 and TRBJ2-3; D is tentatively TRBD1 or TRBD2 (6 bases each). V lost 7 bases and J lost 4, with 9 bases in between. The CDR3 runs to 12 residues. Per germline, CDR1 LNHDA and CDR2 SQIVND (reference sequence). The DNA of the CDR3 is TGTGCCAGTAAGGGGGGAGCAGATACGCAGTATTTT. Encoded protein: CASKGGADTQYF.

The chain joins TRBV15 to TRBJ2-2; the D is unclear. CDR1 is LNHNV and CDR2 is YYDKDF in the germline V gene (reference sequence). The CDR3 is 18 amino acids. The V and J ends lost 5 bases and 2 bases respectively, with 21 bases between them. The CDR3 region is CATSGWTNYQLNTGELFF. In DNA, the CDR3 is TGTGCCACCAGCGGATGGACGAACTACCAATTAAACACCGGGGAGCTGTTTTTT.

The DNA of the CDR3 is TGTGCCATCGGCGTAGGGGGCGACTCCTACGAGCAGTACTTC. Its protein is CAIGVGGDSYEQYF. The rearrangement uses TRBV10-3 and TRBJ2-7, with TRBD1 identical over 7 bases. From germline, CDR1 is ENHRY and CDR2 SYGVKD. The CDR3 runs 14 residues. The V and J ends lost 8 bases and 0 bases, in that order; junction bases with no gene match: 7.

The CDR3 loop is CASSPQERKYEQYF. The CDR3, as DNA: TGTGCCAGCAGCCCTCAGGAGCGGAAATACGAGCAGTACTTC. The chain employs TRBV9 and TRBJ2-7, with D possibly being TRBD2 (5 bases). V lost 4 bases and J 4 bases, leaving 15 bases between the germline ends. The CDR3 covers 14 residues. Germline CDR1 reads SGDLS; CDR2 reads YYNGEE.

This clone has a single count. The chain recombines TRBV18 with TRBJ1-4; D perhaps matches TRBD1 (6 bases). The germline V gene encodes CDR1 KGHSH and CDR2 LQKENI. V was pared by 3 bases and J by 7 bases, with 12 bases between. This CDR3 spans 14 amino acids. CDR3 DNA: TGTGCCAGCTCACCCGGGGGCTTAGGTGAAAAACTGTTTTTT. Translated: CASSPGGLGEKLFF.

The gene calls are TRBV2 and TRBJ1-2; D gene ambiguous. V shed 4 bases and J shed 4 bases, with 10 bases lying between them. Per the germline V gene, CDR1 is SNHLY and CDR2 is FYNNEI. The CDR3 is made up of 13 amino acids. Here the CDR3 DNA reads TGTGCCAGCAGTGCGGACTGGACCTATGGCTACACCTTC. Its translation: CASSADWTYGYTF.

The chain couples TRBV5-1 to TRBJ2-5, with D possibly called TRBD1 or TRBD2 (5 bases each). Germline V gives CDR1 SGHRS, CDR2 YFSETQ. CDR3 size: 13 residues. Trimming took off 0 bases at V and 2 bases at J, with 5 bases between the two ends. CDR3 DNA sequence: TGCGCCAGCAGCTTGGGGGGGCAAGAGACCCAGTACTTC. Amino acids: CASSLGGQETQYF. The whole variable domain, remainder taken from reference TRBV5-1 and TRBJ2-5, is KAGVTQTPRYLIKTRGQQVTLSCSPISGHRSVSWYQQTPGQGLQFLFEYFSETQRNKGNFPGRFSGRQFSNSRSEMNVSTLELGDSALYLCASSLGGQETQYFGPGTRLLVL.

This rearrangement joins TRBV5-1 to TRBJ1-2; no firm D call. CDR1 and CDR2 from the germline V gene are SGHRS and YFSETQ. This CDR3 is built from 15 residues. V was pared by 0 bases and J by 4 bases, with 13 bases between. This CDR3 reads CASSLEALTSYGYTF. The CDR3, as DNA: TGCGCCAGCAGCTTGGAGGCCCTCACATCCTATGGCTACACCTTC.

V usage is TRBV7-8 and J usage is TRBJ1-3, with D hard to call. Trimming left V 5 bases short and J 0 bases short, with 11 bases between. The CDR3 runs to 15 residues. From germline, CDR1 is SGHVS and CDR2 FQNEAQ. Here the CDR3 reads CASSQSGLSGNTIYF. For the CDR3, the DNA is TGTGCCAGCAGCCAGTCAGGCCTCTCTGGAAACACCATATATTTT. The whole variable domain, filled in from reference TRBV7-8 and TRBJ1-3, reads GAGVSQSPRYKVAKRGQDVALRCDPISGHVSLFWYQQALGQGPEFLTYFQNEAQLDKSGLPSDRFFAERPEGSVSTLKIQRTQQEDSAVYLCASSQSGLSGNTIYFGEGSWLTVV.

As DNA, the CDR3 is TGTGCCAGCAGTACACACTGGGGAAGACTGTACGAGCAGTACTTC. This encodes CASSTHWGRLYEQYF. The chain combines TRBV6-5 with TRBJ2-7; D is unresolved. Germline V gene lookup returns CDR1 MNHEY and CDR2 SVGAGI. The CDR3 sequence is 15 residues long. V lost 5 bases to trimming and J lost 4 bases, with 18 bases between them.

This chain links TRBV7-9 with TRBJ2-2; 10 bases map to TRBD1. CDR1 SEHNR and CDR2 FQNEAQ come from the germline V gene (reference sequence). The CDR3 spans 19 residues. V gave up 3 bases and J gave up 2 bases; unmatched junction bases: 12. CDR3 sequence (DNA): TGTGCCAGCAGCTTGATATTTACGACAGGGGGCTTTAACACCGGGGAGCTGTTTTTT. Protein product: CASSLIFTTGGFNTGELFF.

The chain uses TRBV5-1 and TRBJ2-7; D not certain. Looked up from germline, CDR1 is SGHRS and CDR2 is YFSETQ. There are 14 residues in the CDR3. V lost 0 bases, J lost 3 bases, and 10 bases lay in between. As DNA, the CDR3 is TGCGCCAGCAGCTTGGAGGGCAGCAACTACGAGCAGTACTTC. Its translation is CASSLEGSNYEQYF. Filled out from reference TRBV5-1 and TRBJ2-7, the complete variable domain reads KAGVTQTPRYLIKTRGQQVTLSCSPISGHRSVSWYQQTPGQGLQFLFEYFSETQRNKGNFPGRFSGRQFSNSRSEMNVSTLELGDSALYLCASSLEGSNYEQYFGPGTRLTVT.

CDR3 residues: CASSLNYGYTF. CDR3 DNA: TGTGCCAGCAGCTTAAATTATGGCTACACCTTC. The J gene is TRBJ1-2, the V gene TRBV7-2, with D unclear. V shed 2 bases and J shed 5 bases, with 3 bases lying between them. This CDR3 is 11 amino acids long. The V gene's germline CDR1 is SGHTA and CDR2 FQGNSA.